The sequence of this T cell receptor (beta chain) was determined in a study of blood T cell repertoires in COVID-19. Whole-study context: The study counted Cohort 3 donors as recovered given two negative PCRs, clearance, or symptom resolution.

Clones were read by immunoSEQ multiplex PCR, and TCRdb kept only the in-frame ones, dropping some. The table lists 300,000 to 450,000 clones, more than 75% of them singletons. V was pared by 3 bases and J by 7 bases, with 9 bases between. The CDR3 has 12 residues. Germline assignment: CDR1 LNHDA and CDR2 SQIVND (reference sequence). The sequencing input was PBMCs or T cells enriched from blood (not recorded which). V is TRBV19 and J is TRBJ1-2, with D hard to call. The origin of this receptor is a man aged 40-50 years in a cohort exposed to, infected with or recovered from COVID-19 (not recorded which). CDR3 residues: CASSIAQSGYTF. In DNA form, the CDR3 reads TGTGCCAGTAGTATTGCACAATCTGGCTACACCTTC.